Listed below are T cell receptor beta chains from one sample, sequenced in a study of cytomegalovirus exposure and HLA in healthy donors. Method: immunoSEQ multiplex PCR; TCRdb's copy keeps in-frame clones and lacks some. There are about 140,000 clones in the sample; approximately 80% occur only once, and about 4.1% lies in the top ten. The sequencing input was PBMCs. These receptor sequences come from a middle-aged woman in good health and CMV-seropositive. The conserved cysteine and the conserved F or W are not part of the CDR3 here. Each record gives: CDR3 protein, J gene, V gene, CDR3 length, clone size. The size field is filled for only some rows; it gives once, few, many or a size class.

cdr3_aa: ASSGLAAYNEQF
j_call: TRBJ2-1
v_call: TRBV2
cdr3_length: 12
clone_size: .

cdr3_aa: ASSLTQGNIQY
j_call: TRBJ2-4
v_call: TRBV7-9
cdr3_length: 11
clone_size: .

cdr3_aa: ASSLGGYEQY
j_call: TRBJ2-7
v_call: TRBV5-1
cdr3_length: 10
clone_size: once

cdr3_aa: ASSQQGGWTDTQY
j_call: TRBJ2-3
v_call: TRBV14
cdr3_length: 13
clone_size: .

cdr3_aa: ASSLAGSIGNEQF
j_call: TRBJ2-1
v_call: TRBV13
cdr3_length: 13
clone_size: few

cdr3_aa: ASSFRGDRAHGGYGYT
j_call: TRBJ1-2
v_call: TRBV28
cdr3_length: 16
clone_size: .

cdr3_aa: ASSLVSGMNTEAF
j_call: TRBJ1-1
v_call: TRBV5-1
cdr3_length: 13
clone_size: .

cdr3_aa: ASSLGHRYEQY
j_call: TRBJ2-7
v_call: TRBV6-5
cdr3_length: 11
clone_size: .

cdr3_aa: ASSLRQGHQPQH
j_call: TRBJ1-5
v_call: TRBV28
cdr3_length: 12
clone_size: .

cdr3_aa: ASSLLGTLSYEQY
j_call: .
v_call: TRBV5-1
cdr3_length: 13
clone_size: .

cdr3_aa: ASSTGSNTEAF
j_call: TRBJ1-1
v_call: TRBV7-3
cdr3_length: 11
clone_size: .

cdr3_aa: ASSSSGGAYNEQF
j_call: TRBJ2-1
v_call: TRBV7-2
cdr3_length: 13
clone_size: .

cdr3_aa: ASSRGMNTEAF
j_call: TRBJ1-1
v_call: TRBV18
cdr3_length: 11
clone_size: .

cdr3_aa: ASNSDRSSYNEQF
j_call: TRBJ2-1
v_call: TRBV2
cdr3_length: 13
clone_size: .

cdr3_aa: ASSLSGSGSDNEQF
j_call: TRBJ2-1
v_call: TRBV5-1
cdr3_length: 14
clone_size: .

cdr3_aa: ASRRQTNSPLH
j_call: TRBJ1-6
v_call: TRBV6-1
cdr3_length: 11
clone_size: .

cdr3_aa: ASSVPGQGHDTQY
j_call: TRBJ2-3
v_call: TRBV9
cdr3_length: 13
clone_size: .

cdr3_aa: ASSPGGSTDTQY
j_call: TRBJ2-3
v_call: TRBV7-6
cdr3_length: 12
clone_size: .

cdr3_aa: AWSVLVNTGELF
j_call: TRBJ2-2
v_call: TRBV30
cdr3_length: 12
clone_size: .

cdr3_aa: ASSFSGKTEAF
j_call: TRBJ1-1
v_call: TRBV7-6
cdr3_length: 11
clone_size: once

cdr3_aa: ASSVTGAYEQY
j_call: TRBJ2-7
v_call: TRBV7-9
cdr3_length: 11
clone_size: .

cdr3_aa: ASTPGGDYGYT
j_call: TRBJ1-2
v_call: TRBV28
cdr3_length: 11
clone_size: .

cdr3_aa: ASSTSGRANEQF
j_call: TRBJ2-1
v_call: TRBV19
cdr3_length: 12
clone_size: .

cdr3_aa: ASSSPTGTSYEQY
j_call: TRBJ2-7
v_call: TRBV7-9
cdr3_length: 13
clone_size: once

cdr3_aa: AWRTTGESAEAF
j_call: TRBJ1-1
v_call: TRBV30
cdr3_length: 12
clone_size: .

cdr3_aa: ASSPPLAGGTETQY
j_call: TRBJ2-5
v_call: TRBV18
cdr3_length: 14
clone_size: .

cdr3_aa: ASSVSPGTGSYNEQF
j_call: TRBJ2-1
v_call: TRBV9
cdr3_length: 15
clone_size: .

cdr3_aa: ASSSGLAGLYEQY
j_call: TRBJ2-7
v_call: TRBV5-4
cdr3_length: 13
clone_size: .

cdr3_aa: ASSQARGLARYEQY
j_call: TRBJ2-7
v_call: TRBV4-2
cdr3_length: 14
clone_size: .

cdr3_aa: ATGRPGGSSYEQY
j_call: TRBJ2-7
v_call: TRBV15
cdr3_length: 13
clone_size: .

cdr3_aa: ASSDNRDEQY
j_call: TRBJ2-7
v_call: TRBV5-4
cdr3_length: 10
clone_size: .

cdr3_aa: ASRQGANQNEQY
j_call: TRBJ2-7
v_call: TRBV28
cdr3_length: 12
clone_size: .

cdr3_aa: ASSLKRPSYNEQF
j_call: TRBJ2-1
v_call: TRBV7-3
cdr3_length: 13
clone_size: .

cdr3_aa: AWSSGIYEQY
j_call: .
v_call: TRBV30
cdr3_length: 10
clone_size: .

cdr3_aa: ASSLAASGGARLQY
j_call: TRBJ2-4
v_call: TRBV7-2
cdr3_length: 14
clone_size: .

cdr3_aa: ASSQDPTSQGYT
j_call: TRBJ1-2
v_call: TRBV4-1
cdr3_length: 12
clone_size: few

cdr3_aa: ASSPGLLQGNNEQF
j_call: TRBJ2-1
v_call: TRBV7-2
cdr3_length: 14
clone_size: .

cdr3_aa: ASSGAESEAF
j_call: TRBJ1-1
v_call: TRBV5-4
cdr3_length: 10
clone_size: .

cdr3_aa: ASSWRAGTGELF
j_call: TRBJ2-2
v_call: TRBV5-5
cdr3_length: 12
clone_size: .

cdr3_aa: ASSFIRQKREQY
j_call: TRBJ2-7
v_call: TRBV11-2
cdr3_length: 12
clone_size: .

cdr3_aa: ASSGLAANNEQF
j_call: TRBJ2-1
v_call: TRBV2
cdr3_length: 12
clone_size: .

cdr3_aa: ASHRGHSYEQY
j_call: TRBJ2-7
v_call: TRBV5-8
cdr3_length: 11
clone_size: .

cdr3_aa: ASSPILAGVGQF
j_call: TRBJ2-1
v_call: TRBV11-1
cdr3_length: 12
clone_size: .

cdr3_aa: ASSLQETQY
j_call: TRBJ2-5
v_call: TRBV11-2
cdr3_length: 9
clone_size: .

cdr3_aa: ASSLVSGSSYNSPLH
j_call: TRBJ1-6
v_call: TRBV11-2
cdr3_length: 15
clone_size: .

cdr3_aa: ASSSRGSGGGVGQETQY
j_call: TRBJ2-5
v_call: TRBV11-2
cdr3_length: 17
clone_size: .

cdr3_aa: ASSEDPALGGTQY
j_call: TRBJ2-3
v_call: TRBV5-1
cdr3_length: 13
clone_size: .

cdr3_aa: ASSLSAVSYEQY
j_call: TRBJ2-7
v_call: TRBV28
cdr3_length: 12
clone_size: once

cdr3_aa: ASSEMTGVRNTIY
j_call: TRBJ1-3
v_call: TRBV2
cdr3_length: 13
clone_size: .

cdr3_aa: ASSLGRGSETQY
j_call: TRBJ2-5
v_call: TRBV5-1
cdr3_length: 12
clone_size: .

cdr3_aa: AWSVSVYEQY
j_call: TRBJ2-7
v_call: TRBV30
cdr3_length: 10
clone_size: .

cdr3_aa: ASSSLGSEQY
j_call: TRBJ2-7
v_call: TRBV5-6
cdr3_length: 10
clone_size: .

cdr3_aa: ASRTGTGTSPLH
j_call: TRBJ1-6
v_call: TRBV27
cdr3_length: 12
clone_size: .